This TCR beta chain is drawn from a study of T cell responses to AZD1222 COVID-19 vaccine. The repertoire was sequenced with immunoSEQ multiplex PCR; TCRdb's copy has only in-frame clones and lacks some. The repertoire holds tens of thousands of clones, with 85% to 90% as singletons. Germline V gene sequence: CDR1 MNHEY, CDR2 SVGAGI. V lost 0 bases and J 10 bases, leaving 10 bases between the germline ends. The CDR3 is made up of 14 amino acids. The chain recombines TRBV6-5 with TRBJ1-6; D is uncertain. This TCR came from an adult who received the AZD1222 COVID-19 vaccine. Sequencing was performed on peripheral blood, taken 28 days after the second AZD1222 dose. Written as DNA, the CDR3 is TGTGCCAGCAGTTACTCAGGACGGAGGTCACCCCTCCACTTT. Translated, it gives CASSYSGRRSPLHF.